The 13 T cell receptor beta chains below all came from one sample that was sequenced in a study of response to subunit inactivated influenza vaccine (dated by TCRdb to the late 2010s). Library creation used RT-PCR. The instrument given in TCRdb is Illumina HiSeq 2500. TCRdb passed the public sequencing reads through fastp at Q25 and MiXCR, retaining productive beta sequences. Each entry is one CDR3 protein sequence, shown with its most common DNA and genes. In all, the sample holds some 850,000 distinct CDR3 sequences, and about 18% of those were seen once. The ten largest clones capture roughly a tenth of the sample. The sequenced sample was PBMCs from blood, obtained more than 4 days after vaccination. Every receptor here comes from a man aged 45-65 years who received an inactivated influenza vaccine. Donor details come from another sample of the same person, matched by shared clones.

The rearrangement joins TRBV27 to TRBJ2-1; TRBD2 matches 11 bases. The CDR3 runs to 15 residues. V lost 2 bases to trimming and J lost 5 bases; unmatched junction nucleotides: 2. Germline V CDR1 and CDR2: MNHEY, SMNVEV (reference sequence). CDR3 protein: CASSLILAGDNEQFF. In DNA, the CDR3 is TGTGCCAGCAGTTTAATACTAGCGGGAGACAATGAGCAGTTCTTC.

The table lists this clonotype with a few counts. The chain recombines TRBV7-2 with TRBJ2-7; either TRBD1 or TRBD2 may fit D (6 bases each). Deletions cut 1 base from V and 6 bases from J, with 13 bases between. The CDR3 consists of 14 residues. Germline V gene sequence: CDR1 SGHTA, CDR2 FQGNSA. CDR3: CASSLGLRGREQYF. In nucleotides, the CDR3 is TGTGCCAGCAGCTTAGGGCTACGGGGGCGCGAGCAGTACTTC.

The chain recombines TRBV3-1 with TRBJ2-7; TRBD2 agrees at 8 bases. Unmatched junction bases numbered 4, after V lost 0 bases and J lost 3 bases. Germline V CDR1 and CDR2: LGHDT, YNNKEL (reference sequence). The CDR3 is made up of 15 amino acids. CDR3: CASSQDRLANYEQYF. DNA of the CDR3: TGTGCCAGCAGCCAAGACAGACTAGCGAACTACGAGCAGTACTTC.

This clonotype was detected many times. The rearrangement links TRBV12-3 or TRBV12-4 to TRBJ2-3; 9 nucleotides line up with TRBD2. Losses at the gene ends were 6 bases for V and 0 bases for J; bases not matched to a gene: 4. This CDR3 is 15 amino acids long. For the CDR3, the DNA is TGTGCCAGCAGAGTCAGCGGGGGGAGCACAGATACGCAGTATTTT. Translated: CASRVSGGSTDTQYF.

In this sample, this clonotype turned up a few times. The chain combines TRBV12-3 or TRBV12-4 with TRBJ2-5; maybe TRBD2 (6 bases). The CDR3 is 15 amino acids. Trimming removed 6 bases at V and 5 bases at J, with 19 bases between. CDR3 bases: TGTGCCAGCAGCGGCGGAGGGCAGGATTGGGAGACCCAGTACTTC. Translation gives CASSGGGQDWETQYF.

This clonotype was picked up a small number of times. V is TRBV20-1 and J is TRBJ1-5; no definite D call. The CDR3 extends over 15 amino acids. Trimming shortened V by 4 bases and J by 5 bases, and 18 bases separated the two germline ends. Germline values: CDR1 DFQATT, CDR2 SNEGSKA (reference sequence). The CDR3 DNA reads TGCAGTGCTACAGGCCCGGGGAGGGTAGATCAGCCCCAGCATTTT. Its translation is CSATGPGRVDQPQHF.

This clonotype was observed a handful of times. V usage is TRBV5-1 and J usage is TRBJ1-5; no definite D call. Trimming shortened V by 0 bases and J by 8 bases, and 12 bases separated the two germline ends. CDR1 and CDR2 from the germline V gene are SGHRS and YFSETQ. The CDR3 contains 14 residues. For the CDR3, the DNA is TGCGCCAGCAGCTTGGCCGCGGGGAACGAGCCCCAGCATTTT. Amino acid sequence: CASSLAAGNEPQHF.

V and J are TRBV5-1 and TRBJ2-5; D ambiguous. The CDR3 loop spans 12 amino acids. V shed 5 bases and J shed 1 base, with 6 bases lying between them. Germline V gene sequence: CDR1 SGHRS, CDR2 YFSETQ. CDR3 loop: CASSNSQETQYF. The CDR3 coding sequence is TGCGCCAGCAGTAACAGCCAAGAGACCCAGTACTTC.

This sequence joins TRBV7-9 and TRBJ2-1; TRBD2 matches 7 bases. Germline lookup yields CDR1 SEHNR and CDR2 FQNEAQ (reference sequence). Trimming removed 5 bases from V and 2 bases from J; junction bases left unmatched: 9. The CDR3 sequence is 16 residues long. This CDR3 is CASSPRSSGTYNEQFF. The CDR3 nucleotides are TGTGCCAGCAGCCCACGTTCTAGCGGCACCTACAATGAGCAGTTCTTC.

This sequence joins TRBV20-1 and TRBJ2-1; a weak D match, TRBD2 (6 bases). Trimming left V 3 bases short and J 5 bases short, with 11 bases between. CDR1 and CDR2 from the germline V gene are DFQATT and SNEGSKA (reference sequence). The CDR3 is made up of 13 amino acids. CDR3 sequence reads: CSASGLSNNEQFF. The CDR3 DNA sequence: TGCAGTGCTAGCGGACTATCCAACAATGAGCAGTTCTTC.

In its sample, this clonotype was seen a few times. This chain connects TRBV20-1 to TRBJ1-1, with D perhaps matching TRBD1 (5 bases). CDR1 DFQATT and CDR2 SNEGSKA come from the germline V gene (reference sequence). V lost 0 bases and J 0 bases, leaving 14 bases between the germline ends. The CDR3 consists of 16 residues. CDR3 nucleotides: TGCAGTGCTAGAGATCCAACCAGGGTTGTGAACACTGAAGCTTTCTTT. Its translation is CSARDPTRVVNTEAFF.

The sample holds a few counts of this clonotype. The V call is TRBV4-3, the J call TRBJ1-2; D perhaps matches TRBD1 (6 bases). CDR3 length: 17 amino acids. Germline V gene lookup returns CDR1 LGHNA and CDR2 YSLEER. V was shortened by 4 bases and J by 4 bases, with 22 bases between the two germline ends. CDR3 bases: TGCGCCAGCAGCCCTAAATCGGGGGCCGTAACCGGCTATGGCTACACCTTC. Amino acids: CASSPKSGAVTGYGYTF.

The chain links TRBV7-2 to TRBJ1-1, with D hard to call. Trimming removed 1 base at V and 1 base at J, with 10 bases between. Germline assignment: CDR1 SGHTA and CDR2 FQGNSA. This CDR3 has 15 amino acids. CDR3 region: CASSLDWAGNTEAFF. The DNA of the CDR3 is TGTGCCAGCAGCTTAGATTGGGCAGGGAACACTGAAGCTTTCTTT.